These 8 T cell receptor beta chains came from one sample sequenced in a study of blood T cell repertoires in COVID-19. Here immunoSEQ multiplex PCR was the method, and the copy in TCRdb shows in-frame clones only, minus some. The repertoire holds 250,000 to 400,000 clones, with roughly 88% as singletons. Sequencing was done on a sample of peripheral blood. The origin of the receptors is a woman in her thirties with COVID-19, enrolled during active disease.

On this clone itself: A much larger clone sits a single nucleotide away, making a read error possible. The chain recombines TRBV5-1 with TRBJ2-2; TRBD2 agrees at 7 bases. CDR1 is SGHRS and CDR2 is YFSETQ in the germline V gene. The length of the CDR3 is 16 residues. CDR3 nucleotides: TGCGCCCGCAGTCTGGGGGGGAGTAGGAACACCGGGGAGCTGTTTTTT. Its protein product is CARSLGGSRNTGELFF.

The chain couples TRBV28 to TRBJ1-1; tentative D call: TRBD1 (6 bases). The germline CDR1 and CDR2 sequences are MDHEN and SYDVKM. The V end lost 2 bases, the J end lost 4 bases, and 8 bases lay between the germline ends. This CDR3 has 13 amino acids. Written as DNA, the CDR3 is TGTGCCAGCAGTTTAAGGGGGGGCACTGAAGCTTTCTTT. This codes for CASSLRGGTEAFF.

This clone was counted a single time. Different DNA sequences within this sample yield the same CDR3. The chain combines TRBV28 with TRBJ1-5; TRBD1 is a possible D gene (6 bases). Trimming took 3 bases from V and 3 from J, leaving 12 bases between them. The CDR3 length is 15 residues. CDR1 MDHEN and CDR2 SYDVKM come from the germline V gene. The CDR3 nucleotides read TGTGCCAGCAGTTTGTTGGACAGAGACAATCAGCCCCAGCATTTT. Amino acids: CASSLLDRDNQPQHF.

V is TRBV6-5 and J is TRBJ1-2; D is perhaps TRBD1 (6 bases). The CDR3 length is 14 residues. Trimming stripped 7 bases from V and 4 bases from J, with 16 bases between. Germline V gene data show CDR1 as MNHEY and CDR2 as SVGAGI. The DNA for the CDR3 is TGTGCCAGCACCCCGTCCCTAGGGGGCTATGGCTACACCTTC. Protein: CASTPSLGGYGYTF.

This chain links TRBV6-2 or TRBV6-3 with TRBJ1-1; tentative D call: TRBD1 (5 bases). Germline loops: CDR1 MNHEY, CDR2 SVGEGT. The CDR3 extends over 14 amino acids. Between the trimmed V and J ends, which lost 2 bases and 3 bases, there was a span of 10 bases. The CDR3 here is CASSYRGLYTEAFF. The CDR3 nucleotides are TGTGCCAGCAGTTACAGGGGCCTGTACACTGAAGCTTTCTTT.

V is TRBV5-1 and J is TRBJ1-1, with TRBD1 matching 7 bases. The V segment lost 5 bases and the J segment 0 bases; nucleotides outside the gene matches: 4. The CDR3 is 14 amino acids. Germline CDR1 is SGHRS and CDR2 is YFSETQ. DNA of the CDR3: TGCGCCAGCAGGCCGGGACAGATGAACACTGAAGCTTTCTTT. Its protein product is CASRPGQMNTEAFF.

The CDR3 DNA follows: TGTGCCAGCAGTGAGAGGCAGGGTTCGTCGGGCGAGCAGTACTTC. Translated: CASSERQGSSGEQYF. The gene calls are TRBV6-1 and TRBJ2-7, with a tentative D call TRBD1 (5 bases). With 3 bases removed from V and 6 bases from J, the gap between germline ends came to 18 bases. This CDR3 contains 15 residues. CDR1 and CDR2 from the germline V gene are MNHNS and SASEGT.

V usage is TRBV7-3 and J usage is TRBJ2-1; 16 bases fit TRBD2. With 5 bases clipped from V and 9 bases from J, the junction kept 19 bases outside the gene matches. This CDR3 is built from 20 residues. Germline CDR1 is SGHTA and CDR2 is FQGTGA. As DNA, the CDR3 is TGTGCCAGCAGCCTAAACCCCCCGGGACTAGCGGGGGGGAGGGGGAGTGAGCAGTTCTTC. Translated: CASSLNPPGLAGGRGSEQFF.